One sample yielded the 20 T cell receptor beta chains listed below, sequenced in a study of blood T cells in healthy people across ages. A second PCR, run for about 6 to 11 cycles, used a sample-barcoded 5' primer plus a J-beta primer mix. TCRdb ran MiXCR on the 5' RACE reads and lists one entry per CDR3 protein. The repertoire includes just under 900,000 distinct CDR3 sequences, about 30% of them detected once, and about 18% sits in the top ten. Input material: blood. The receptors derive from a woman aged 80 or over in good health.

V usage is TRBV4-1 and J usage is TRBJ2-5; TRBD1 might be the D (7 bases). The CDR3 spans 14 residues. Germline V gives CDR1 MGHRA, CDR2 YSYEKL. Trimming took 2 bases from V and 5 from J, leaving 12 bases between them. The chain's CDR3 is CASSQFRGEETQYF. CDR3 coding DNA: TGCGCCAGCAGCCAATTCAGGGGGGAGGAGACCCAGTACTTC.

This chain links TRBV7-2 with TRBJ2-5; weak D call: TRBD1 (5 bases). CDR1 is SGHTA, CDR2 FQGNSA, per germline. Trimming cost V 5 bases and J 11 bases, with 24 bases left between them. CDR3 length: 15 residues. CDR3 region: CASSRGRRSYNEQYF. The DNA of the CDR3 is TGTGCCAGCAGCAGGGGCAGGAGATCCTACAATGAGCAGTACTTC.

The chain couples TRBV6-2 or TRBV6-3 to TRBJ2-5; 8 bases are shared with TRBD2. The CDR3 sequence is 16 residues long. J was trimmed by 2 bases and V by 0 bases; bases with no gene match: 5. CDR1 is MNHEY and CDR2 is SVGEGT in the germline V gene. CDR3 sequence (DNA): TGTGCCAGCAGTTACTCGACGGGGGGGGTTCAAGAGACCCAGTACTTC. This codes for CASSYSTGGVQETQYF.

The gene calls are TRBV6-6 and TRBJ1-1; tentatively, D is TRBD1 (5 bases). Germline CDR1 MNHNY, CDR2 SVGAGI (reference sequence). The CDR3 sequence is 12 residues long. The V end lost 0 bases, the J end lost 6 bases, and 5 bases lay between the germline ends. CDR3 in amino acids: CASSYSGAEAFF. The CDR3 nucleotides read TGTGCCAGCAGTTACTCAGGGGCTGAAGCTTTCTTT.

This clonotype has more than one count but fewer than ten. This may be a read error: a much more frequent sequence differs by one nucleotide. The chain links TRBV10-3 to TRBJ2-1; 7 bases line up with TRBD1. CDR1 is ENHRY and CDR2 is SYGVKD in the germline V gene. This CDR3 region has 15 residues. After removal of 6 bases from V and 3 bases from J, the junction contained 8 bases not matched to a gene. CDR3 DNA: TGTGCCATCAGGACCGGGACAGAAGTCTACAATGAGCAGTTCTTC. Translating it yields CAIRTGTEVYNEQFF.

Comment on this clonotype: A much larger clone sits a single nucleotide away, making a read error possible. CDR3 in DNA: TGCAGTGCTCGTTGGACAGAGGTGGACAATCAGCCCCAGCATTTT. This encodes CSARWTEVDNQPQHF. The chain combines TRBV20-1 with TRBJ1-5; D is perhaps TRBD1 (6 bases). Germline V gives CDR1 DFQATT, CDR2 SNEGSKA (reference sequence). CDR3 length: 15 amino acids. V shed 5 bases and J shed 3 bases, with 17 bases lying between them.

This clonotype was counted a single time. This chain joins TRBV7-2 and TRBJ1-2, with 8 positions matching TRBD1. The germline V gene has CDR1 SGHTA and CDR2 FQGNSA. This CDR3 is 15 amino acids long. V trimming: 5 bases; J trimming: 4 bases; junction bases outside the gene matches: 9. Here the CDR3 reads CASSPGQVGAYGYTF. In DNA, the CDR3 is TGTGCCAGCAGCCCGGGACAGGTTGGGGCCTATGGCTACACCTTC. Supplemented by reference TRBV7-2 and TRBJ1-2, the full variable domain reads GAGVSQSPSNKVTEKGKDVELRCDPISGHTALYWYRQSLGQGLEFLIYFQGNSAPDKSGLPSDRFSAERTGGSVSTLTIQRTQQEDSAVYLCASSPGQVGAYGYTFGSGTRLTVV.

This clonotype has a count of ten or more. The chain employs TRBV7-9 and TRBJ2-1; 9 positions match TRBD2. The germline gives CDR1 SEHNR, CDR2 FQNEAQ (reference sequence). Germline trimming cut 7 bases from V and 3 bases from J; bases unmatched to any gene: 16. The CDR3 spans 18 residues. The CDR3 region has the DNA TGTGCCAGCACCCGAGGGGCTAGCGGGGCGCGGAACTACAATGAGCAGTTCTTC. Translated, it gives CASTRGASGARNYNEQFF.

The sample holds a few counts of this clonotype. This may be a read error: a much more frequent sequence differs by one nucleotide. The chain combines TRBV7-2 with TRBJ2-6, with TRBD1 as a possible D gene (5 bases). The CDR3 length is 16 residues. Germline CDR1 SGHTA, CDR2 FQGNSA. The CDR3 spells CASSLGHTSGANVRTF. The CDR3 bases are TGTGCCAGCAGCTTAGGCCATACCTCTGGGGCCAACGTCCGGACTTTC.

This clonotype has more than one count but fewer than ten. J is TRBJ2-2 and V is TRBV14, with a possible D match to TRBD1 (6 bases). Trimming stripped 4 bases from V and 7 bases from J, with 22 bases between. This CDR3 comprises 17 residues. Germline CDR1 is SGHDN and CDR2 is FVKESK. CDR3 residues: CASSLRGGRTDLGELFF. The CDR3 region has the DNA TGTGCCAGCAGCCTCCGAGGGGGACGAACTGACCTCGGGGAGCTGTTTTTT.

Remarks on this clonotype: This clone may be a read error of a much larger clone one base away. The chain has TRBV12-3 or TRBV12-4 and TRBJ2-4, with 9 positions matching TRBD1. This CDR3 is 16 amino acids long. CDR3 nucleotides: TGTGCCAGCAGCTTACAGGGGGCTGTAGCCAAAACCATTCAGTACTTC. Protein product: CASSLQGAVAKTIQYF.

This clonotype has at least ten counts. This chain joins TRBV10-3 and TRBJ2-1, with D hard to call. The CDR3 totals 11 residues. V was trimmed by 3 bases and J by 7 bases, leaving 4 bases between them. The germline CDR1 and CDR2 sequences are ENHRY and SYGVKD. CDR3 sequence: CAISEQNEQFF. The CDR3 DNA sequence: TGTGCCATCAGTGAACAAAATGAGCAGTTCTTC.

This clonotype occurred a few times. Mismatch with germline at one junction end may stem from a read error. The chain links TRBV28 to TRBJ2-4; TRBD1 might be the D (6 bases). Looked up from germline, CDR1 is MDHEN and CDR2 is SYDVKM. This CDR3 region has 14 residues. CDR3 sequence: CAGSPRGPTNIQYF. CDR3 sequence (DNA): TGTGCCGGCAGTCCCAGGGGTCCTACTAACATTCAGTACTTC.

J is TRBJ1-5 and V is TRBV14; a possible D gene is TRBD1 (5 bases). CDR1 SGHDN and CDR2 FVKESK come from the germline V gene. Trimming took off 3 bases at V and 0 bases at J, with 9 bases between the two ends. The CDR3 runs 15 residues. The CDR3 here is CASSHGHYSNQPQHF. CDR3 bases: TGTGCCAGCAGCCACGGACACTATAGCAATCAGCCCCAGCATTTT.

This clonotype was picked up many times. The chain combines TRBV24-1 with TRBJ2-3, with TRBD2 identical over 8 bases. V was clipped by 4 bases and J by 12 bases; unmatched bases: 8. Per germline, CDR1 KGHDR and CDR2 SFDVKD. The CDR3 loop spans 13 amino acids. The CDR3 bases are TGTGCCACCAGTGACTCGGGGGGGACTCGACAGTATTTT. Translated: CATSDSGGTRQYF.

This clonotype was recorded many times. The rearrangement joins TRBV29-1 to TRBJ1-5; D not resolved. Germline V CDR1 and CDR2: SQVTM, ANQGSEA. The CDR3 consists of 14 residues. V was shortened by 7 bases and J by 4 bases, with 17 bases between the two germline ends. The CDR3 spells CSARTPGQNQPQHF. CDR3 sequence (DNA): TGCAGCGCCCGGACTCCAGGCCAGAATCAGCCCCAGCATTTT. Using reference TRBV29-1 and TRBJ1-5 for the parts outside the CDR3, the full variable domain is SAVISQKPSRDICQRGTSLTIQCQVDSQVTMMFWYRQQPGQSLTLIATANQGSEATYESGFVIDKFPISRPNLTFSTLTVSNMSPEDSSIYLCSARTPGQNQPQHFGDGTRLSIL.

About this clonotype: Since a much larger clone is just one base distant, this may be a read error. The V gene is TRBV7-2, the J gene TRBJ2-7; 9 bases align to TRBD2. Matching the DNA end better, TRBJ2-5 makes the J call doubtful. CDR3 length equals 16 residues. Germline values: CDR1 SGHTA, CDR2 FQGNSA. The DNA of the CDR3 is TGTGCCAGCAGCTCCGAGATAACTAGCGGGTGGGTGACCCAGTACTTC. This gives the protein CASSSEITSGWVTQYF.

The rearrangement links TRBV29-1 to TRBJ1-1, with 9 bases aligning to TRBD1. The CDR3 totals 13 residues. V shed 6 bases, J shed 5 bases, and the junction held 7 bases outside the gene matches. CDR1 SQVTM and CDR2 ANQGSEA come from the germline V gene. The CDR3 spells CSVKRTGATEAFF. The CDR3 DNA is TGCAGCGTCAAACGGACAGGGGCGACTGAAGCTTTCTTT.

The gene calls are TRBV27 and TRBJ2-7, with 14 bases fitting TRBD2. Germline loops: CDR1 MNHEY, CDR2 SMNVEV (reference sequence). V shed 4 bases and J 7 bases; nucleotides not matched to a gene: 18. The length of the CDR3 is 19 residues. The CDR3 sequence is CASSSRTSGGSYVYNEQYF. The CDR3, as DNA: TGTGCCAGCAGTTCTAGGACTAGCGGGGGGTCATACGTGTACAATGAGCAGTACTTC.

The rearrangement uses TRBV20-1 and TRBJ1-1; D call uncertain. The CDR3 loop spans 12 amino acids. V was cut by 6 bases and J by 6 bases, with 14 bases left in between. Germline V gene data show CDR1 as DFQATT and CDR2 as SNEGSKA (reference sequence). The CDR3 sequence: CSAQTTGAEAFF. CDR3 nucleotide sequence: TGCAGTGCCCAGACGACGGGTGCTGAAGCTTTCTTT.